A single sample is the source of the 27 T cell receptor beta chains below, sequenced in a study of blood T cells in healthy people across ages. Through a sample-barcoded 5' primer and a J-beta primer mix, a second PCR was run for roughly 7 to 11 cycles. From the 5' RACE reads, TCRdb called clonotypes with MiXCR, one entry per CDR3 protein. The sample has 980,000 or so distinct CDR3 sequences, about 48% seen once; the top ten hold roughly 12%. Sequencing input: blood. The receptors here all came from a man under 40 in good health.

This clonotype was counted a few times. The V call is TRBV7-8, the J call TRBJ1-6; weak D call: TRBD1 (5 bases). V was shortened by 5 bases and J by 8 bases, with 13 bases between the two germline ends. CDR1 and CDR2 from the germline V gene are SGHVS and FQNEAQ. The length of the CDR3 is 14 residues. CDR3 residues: CASSPPIRDSPLHF. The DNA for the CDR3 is TGTGCCAGCAGCCCACCAATCAGGGATTCACCCCTCCACTTT.

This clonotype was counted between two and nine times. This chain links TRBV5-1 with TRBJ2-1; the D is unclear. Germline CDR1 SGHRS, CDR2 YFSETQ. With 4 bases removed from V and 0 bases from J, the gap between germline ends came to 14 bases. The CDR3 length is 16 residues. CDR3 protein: CASSPTAQSSYNEQFF. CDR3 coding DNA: TGCGCCAGCAGCCCCACCGCCCAGAGCTCCTACAATGAGCAGTTCTTC.

The CDR3, as DNA: TGTGCCAGCTCAAGGACAGGGGCCCAAGAGACCCAGTACTTC. Its protein is CASSRTGAQETQYF. The rearrangement joins TRBV18 to TRBJ2-5; 9 nucleotides line up with TRBD1. CDR1 KGHSH and CDR2 LQKENI come from the germline V gene. The CDR3 has 14 residues. V trimming: 5 bases; J trimming: 1 base; junction bases outside the gene matches: 2.

The chain's CDR3 is CASSSTGGQETQYF. CDR3 in DNA: TGCGCCAGCAGCTCGACGGGGGGCCAAGAGACCCAGTACTTC. The chain carries TRBV5-1 and TRBJ2-5, with 7 bases matching TRBD2. J lost 1 base, V lost 3 bases, and 3 bases had no gene match. The V gene's germline CDR1 is SGHRS and CDR2 YFSETQ. The CDR3 extends over 14 amino acids.

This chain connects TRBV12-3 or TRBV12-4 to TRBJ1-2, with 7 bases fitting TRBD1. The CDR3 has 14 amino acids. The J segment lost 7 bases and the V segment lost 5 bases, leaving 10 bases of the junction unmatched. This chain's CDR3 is CASSRARGSLGYTF. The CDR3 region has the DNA TGTGCCAGCAGTCGGGCCAGGGGGAGTCTTGGCTACACCTTC.

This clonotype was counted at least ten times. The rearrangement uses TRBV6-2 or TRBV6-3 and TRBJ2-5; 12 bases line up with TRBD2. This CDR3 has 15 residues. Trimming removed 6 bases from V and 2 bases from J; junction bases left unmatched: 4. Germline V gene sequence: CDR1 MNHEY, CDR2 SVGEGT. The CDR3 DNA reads TGTGCCAGCAGACTAGCGGGGGGAAGTCAAGAGACCCAGTACTTC. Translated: CASRLAGGSQETQYF.

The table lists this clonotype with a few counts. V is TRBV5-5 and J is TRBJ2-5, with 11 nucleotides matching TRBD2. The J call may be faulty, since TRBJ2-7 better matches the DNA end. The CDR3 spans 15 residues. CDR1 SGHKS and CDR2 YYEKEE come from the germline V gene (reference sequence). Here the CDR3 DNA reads TGTGCCAGCAGCTTGTCCCGACTAGCGGGATCCGAGCAGTACTTC. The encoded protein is CASSLSRLAGSEQYF.

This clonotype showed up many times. This chain's CDR3 is CASSVQAGGSETQYF. Written as DNA, the CDR3 is TGTGCCAGCAGTGTACAAGCGGGGGGATCAGAGACCCAGTACTTC. V and J are TRBV6-4 and TRBJ2-5; TRBD2 matches 9 bases. The CDR3 is 15 amino acids. The J segment lost 4 bases and the V segment lost 4 bases, leaving 7 bases of the junction unmatched. Per germline, CDR1 MRHNA and CDR2 SNTAGT.

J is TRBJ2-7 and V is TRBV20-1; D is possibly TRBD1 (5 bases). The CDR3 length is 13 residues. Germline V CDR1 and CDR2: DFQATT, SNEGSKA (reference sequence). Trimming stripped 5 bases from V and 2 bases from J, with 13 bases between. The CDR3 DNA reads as TGCAGTGCTGGACACCCCCATACCTACGAGCAGTACTTC. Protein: CSAGHPHTYEQYF.

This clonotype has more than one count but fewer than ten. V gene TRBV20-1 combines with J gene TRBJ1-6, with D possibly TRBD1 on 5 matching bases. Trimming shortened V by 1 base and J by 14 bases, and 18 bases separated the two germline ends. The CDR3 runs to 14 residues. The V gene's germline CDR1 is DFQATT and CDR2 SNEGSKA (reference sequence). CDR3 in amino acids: CSARGVGGVSTLHF. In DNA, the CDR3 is TGCAGTGCTAGAGGTGTGGGGGGGGTCTCTACCCTCCACTTT.

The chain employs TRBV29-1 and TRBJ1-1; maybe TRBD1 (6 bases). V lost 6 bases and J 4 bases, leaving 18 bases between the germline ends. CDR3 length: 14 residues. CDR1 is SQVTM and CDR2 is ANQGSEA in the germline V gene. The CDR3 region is CSVKQGTGPTEAFF. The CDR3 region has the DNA TGCAGCGTCAAACAGGGAACCGGCCCCACTGAAGCTTTCTTT.

The CDR3 loop is CAWSQDRVRAFF. CDR3 bases: TGTGCCTGGAGCCAGGACAGGGTTCGGGCTTTCTTT. This chain links TRBV30 with TRBJ1-1; 8 bases align to TRBD1. The junction had 8 bases not matched to a gene; V was cut back by 3 bases and J by 11 bases. The CDR3 sequence is 12 residues long. Germline CDR1 GTSNPN, CDR2 SVGIG (reference sequence).

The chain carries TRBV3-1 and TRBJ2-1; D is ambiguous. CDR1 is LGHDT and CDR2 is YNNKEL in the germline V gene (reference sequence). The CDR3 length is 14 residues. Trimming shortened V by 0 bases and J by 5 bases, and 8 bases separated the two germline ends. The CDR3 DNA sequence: TGTGCCAGCAGCCAAGAGGATCGAGACAATGAGCAGTTCTTC. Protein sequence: CASSQEDRDNEQFF.

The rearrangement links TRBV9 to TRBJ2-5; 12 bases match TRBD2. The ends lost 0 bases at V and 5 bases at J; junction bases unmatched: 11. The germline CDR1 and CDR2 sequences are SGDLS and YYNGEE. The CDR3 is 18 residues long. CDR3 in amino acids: CASSVGSGTSGGWETQYF. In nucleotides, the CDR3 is TGTGCCAGCAGCGTAGGGTCTGGAACTAGCGGGGGGTGGGAGACCCAGTACTTC.

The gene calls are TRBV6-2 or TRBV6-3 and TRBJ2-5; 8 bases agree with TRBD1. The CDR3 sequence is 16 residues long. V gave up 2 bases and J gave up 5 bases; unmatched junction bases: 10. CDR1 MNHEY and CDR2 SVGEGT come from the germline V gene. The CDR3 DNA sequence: TGTGCCAGCAGTTACAGCTGGACAGGGAGACTGGAGACCCAGTACTTC. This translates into CASSYSWTGRLETQYF.

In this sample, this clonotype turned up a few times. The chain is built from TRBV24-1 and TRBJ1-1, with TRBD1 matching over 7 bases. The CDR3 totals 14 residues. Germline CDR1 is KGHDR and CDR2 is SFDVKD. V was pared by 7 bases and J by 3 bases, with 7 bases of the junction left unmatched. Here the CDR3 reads CATSPTGLDTEAFF. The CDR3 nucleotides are TGTGCCACCAGCCCGACAGGGTTGGACACTGAAGCTTTCTTT.

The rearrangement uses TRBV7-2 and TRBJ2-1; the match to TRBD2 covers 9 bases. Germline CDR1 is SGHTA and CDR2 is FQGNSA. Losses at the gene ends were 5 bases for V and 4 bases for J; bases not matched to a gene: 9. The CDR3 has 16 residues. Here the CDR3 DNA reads TGTGCCAGCAGCCCTTTTAGCGGGGGTGATTACAATGAGCAGTTCTTC. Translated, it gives CASSPFSGGDYNEQFF.

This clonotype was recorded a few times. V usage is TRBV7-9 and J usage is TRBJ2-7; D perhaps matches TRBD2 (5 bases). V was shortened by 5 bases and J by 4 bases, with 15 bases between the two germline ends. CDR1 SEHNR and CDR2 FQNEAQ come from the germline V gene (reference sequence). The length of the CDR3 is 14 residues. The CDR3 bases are TGTGCCAGCAGCCCGGAGGCGAGCGCTTACGAGCAGTACTTC. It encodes CASSPEASAYEQYF.

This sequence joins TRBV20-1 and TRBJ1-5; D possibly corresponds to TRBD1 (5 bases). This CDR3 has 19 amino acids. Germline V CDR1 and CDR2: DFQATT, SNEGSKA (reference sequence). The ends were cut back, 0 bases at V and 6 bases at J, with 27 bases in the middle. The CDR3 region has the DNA TGCAGTGCTAGAGATCGGAAGGAAGTGACAGTGAGAAGGACTCAGCCCCAGCATTTT. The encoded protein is CSARDRKEVTVRRTQPQHF.

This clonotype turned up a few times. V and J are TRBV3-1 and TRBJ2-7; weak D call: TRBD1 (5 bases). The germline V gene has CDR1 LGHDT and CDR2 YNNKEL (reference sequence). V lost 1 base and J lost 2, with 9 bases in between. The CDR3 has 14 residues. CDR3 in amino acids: CASSQVGRAYEQYF. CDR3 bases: TGTGCCAGCAGCCAAGTCGGCAGGGCCTACGAGCAGTACTTC.

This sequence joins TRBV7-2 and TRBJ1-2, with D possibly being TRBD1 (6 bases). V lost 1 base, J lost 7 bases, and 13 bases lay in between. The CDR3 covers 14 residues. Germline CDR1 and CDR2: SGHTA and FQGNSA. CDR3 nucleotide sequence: TGTGCCAGCAGCTTAGACAGGGCAAGGGGTGGCTACACCTTC. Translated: CASSLDRARGGYTF.

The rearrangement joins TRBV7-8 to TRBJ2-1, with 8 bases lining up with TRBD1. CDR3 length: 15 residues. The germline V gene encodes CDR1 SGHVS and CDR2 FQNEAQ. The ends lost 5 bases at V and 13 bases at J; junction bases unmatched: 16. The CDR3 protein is CASSTGQGVRKTQFF. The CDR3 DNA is TGTGCCAGCAGCACCGGACAGGGAGTGAGAAAGACCCAGTTCTTC.

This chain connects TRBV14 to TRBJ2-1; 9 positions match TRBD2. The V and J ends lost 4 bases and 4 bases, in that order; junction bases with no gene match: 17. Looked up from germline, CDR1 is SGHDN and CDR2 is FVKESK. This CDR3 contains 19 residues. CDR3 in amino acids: CASSPLPGAGGPVYNEQFF. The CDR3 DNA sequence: TGTGCCAGCAGCCCTCTCCCGGGGGCGGGGGGGCCCGTTTACAATGAGCAGTTCTTC.

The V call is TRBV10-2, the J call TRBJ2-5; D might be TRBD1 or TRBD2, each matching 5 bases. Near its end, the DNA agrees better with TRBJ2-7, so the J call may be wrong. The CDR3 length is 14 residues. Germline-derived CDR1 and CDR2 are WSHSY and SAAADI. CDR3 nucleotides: TGCGCCAGCAGTGAGGAGGGGTGGCCCTACGAGCAGTACTTC. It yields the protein CASSEEGWPYEQYF.

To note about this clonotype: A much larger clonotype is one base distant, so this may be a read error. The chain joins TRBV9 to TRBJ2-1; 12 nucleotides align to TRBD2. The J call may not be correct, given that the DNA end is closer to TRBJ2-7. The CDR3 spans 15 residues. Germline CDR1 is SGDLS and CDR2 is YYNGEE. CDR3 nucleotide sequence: TGTGCCAGCAGCGTAGCTAGCGGGGGGGTATATGAGCAGTACTTC. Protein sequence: CASSVASGGVYEQYF.

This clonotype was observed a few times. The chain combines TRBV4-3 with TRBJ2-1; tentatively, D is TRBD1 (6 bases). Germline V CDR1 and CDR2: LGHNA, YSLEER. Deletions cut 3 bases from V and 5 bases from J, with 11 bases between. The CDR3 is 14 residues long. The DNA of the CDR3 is TGCGCCAGCAGCCAGGTGACAGGTGACAATGAGCAGTTCTTC. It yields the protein CASSQVTGDNEQFF.

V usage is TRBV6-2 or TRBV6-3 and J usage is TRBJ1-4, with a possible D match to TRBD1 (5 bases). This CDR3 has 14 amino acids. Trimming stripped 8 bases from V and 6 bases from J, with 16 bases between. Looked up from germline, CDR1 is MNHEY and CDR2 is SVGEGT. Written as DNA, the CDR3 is TGTGCCAGCTTCGGGGCGGCCCCCCATGAAAAACTGTTTTTT. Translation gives CASFGAAPHEKLFF.